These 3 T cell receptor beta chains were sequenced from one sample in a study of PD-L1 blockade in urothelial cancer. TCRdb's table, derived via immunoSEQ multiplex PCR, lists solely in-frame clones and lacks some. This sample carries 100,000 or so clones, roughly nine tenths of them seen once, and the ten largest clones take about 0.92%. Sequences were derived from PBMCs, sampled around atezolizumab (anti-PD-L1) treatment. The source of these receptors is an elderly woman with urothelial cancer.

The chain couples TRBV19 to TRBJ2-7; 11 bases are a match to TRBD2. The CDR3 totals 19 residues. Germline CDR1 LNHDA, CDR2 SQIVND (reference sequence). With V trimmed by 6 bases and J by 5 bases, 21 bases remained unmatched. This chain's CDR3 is CASRSGTGVLAGGPHEQYF. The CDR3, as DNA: TGTGCCAGTAGATCCGGGACAGGCGTTCTAGCGGGGGGTCCCCACGAGCAGTACTTC.

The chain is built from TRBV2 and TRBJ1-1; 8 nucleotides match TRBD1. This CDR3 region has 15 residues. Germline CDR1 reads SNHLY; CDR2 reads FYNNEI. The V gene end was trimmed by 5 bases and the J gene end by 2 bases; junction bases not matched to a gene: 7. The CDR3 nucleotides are TGTGCCAGCAGTAAAAAAACAGGGGGAAACACTGAAGCTTTCTTT. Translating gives CASSKKTGGNTEAFF.

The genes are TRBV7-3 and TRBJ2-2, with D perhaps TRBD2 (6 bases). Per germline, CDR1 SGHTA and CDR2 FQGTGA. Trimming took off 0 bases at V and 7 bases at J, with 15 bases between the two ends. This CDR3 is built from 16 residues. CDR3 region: CASSLTGGVGIGELFF. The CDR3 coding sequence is TGTGCCAGCAGCTTAACGGGGGGAGTCGGCATCGGGGAGCTGTTTTTT.